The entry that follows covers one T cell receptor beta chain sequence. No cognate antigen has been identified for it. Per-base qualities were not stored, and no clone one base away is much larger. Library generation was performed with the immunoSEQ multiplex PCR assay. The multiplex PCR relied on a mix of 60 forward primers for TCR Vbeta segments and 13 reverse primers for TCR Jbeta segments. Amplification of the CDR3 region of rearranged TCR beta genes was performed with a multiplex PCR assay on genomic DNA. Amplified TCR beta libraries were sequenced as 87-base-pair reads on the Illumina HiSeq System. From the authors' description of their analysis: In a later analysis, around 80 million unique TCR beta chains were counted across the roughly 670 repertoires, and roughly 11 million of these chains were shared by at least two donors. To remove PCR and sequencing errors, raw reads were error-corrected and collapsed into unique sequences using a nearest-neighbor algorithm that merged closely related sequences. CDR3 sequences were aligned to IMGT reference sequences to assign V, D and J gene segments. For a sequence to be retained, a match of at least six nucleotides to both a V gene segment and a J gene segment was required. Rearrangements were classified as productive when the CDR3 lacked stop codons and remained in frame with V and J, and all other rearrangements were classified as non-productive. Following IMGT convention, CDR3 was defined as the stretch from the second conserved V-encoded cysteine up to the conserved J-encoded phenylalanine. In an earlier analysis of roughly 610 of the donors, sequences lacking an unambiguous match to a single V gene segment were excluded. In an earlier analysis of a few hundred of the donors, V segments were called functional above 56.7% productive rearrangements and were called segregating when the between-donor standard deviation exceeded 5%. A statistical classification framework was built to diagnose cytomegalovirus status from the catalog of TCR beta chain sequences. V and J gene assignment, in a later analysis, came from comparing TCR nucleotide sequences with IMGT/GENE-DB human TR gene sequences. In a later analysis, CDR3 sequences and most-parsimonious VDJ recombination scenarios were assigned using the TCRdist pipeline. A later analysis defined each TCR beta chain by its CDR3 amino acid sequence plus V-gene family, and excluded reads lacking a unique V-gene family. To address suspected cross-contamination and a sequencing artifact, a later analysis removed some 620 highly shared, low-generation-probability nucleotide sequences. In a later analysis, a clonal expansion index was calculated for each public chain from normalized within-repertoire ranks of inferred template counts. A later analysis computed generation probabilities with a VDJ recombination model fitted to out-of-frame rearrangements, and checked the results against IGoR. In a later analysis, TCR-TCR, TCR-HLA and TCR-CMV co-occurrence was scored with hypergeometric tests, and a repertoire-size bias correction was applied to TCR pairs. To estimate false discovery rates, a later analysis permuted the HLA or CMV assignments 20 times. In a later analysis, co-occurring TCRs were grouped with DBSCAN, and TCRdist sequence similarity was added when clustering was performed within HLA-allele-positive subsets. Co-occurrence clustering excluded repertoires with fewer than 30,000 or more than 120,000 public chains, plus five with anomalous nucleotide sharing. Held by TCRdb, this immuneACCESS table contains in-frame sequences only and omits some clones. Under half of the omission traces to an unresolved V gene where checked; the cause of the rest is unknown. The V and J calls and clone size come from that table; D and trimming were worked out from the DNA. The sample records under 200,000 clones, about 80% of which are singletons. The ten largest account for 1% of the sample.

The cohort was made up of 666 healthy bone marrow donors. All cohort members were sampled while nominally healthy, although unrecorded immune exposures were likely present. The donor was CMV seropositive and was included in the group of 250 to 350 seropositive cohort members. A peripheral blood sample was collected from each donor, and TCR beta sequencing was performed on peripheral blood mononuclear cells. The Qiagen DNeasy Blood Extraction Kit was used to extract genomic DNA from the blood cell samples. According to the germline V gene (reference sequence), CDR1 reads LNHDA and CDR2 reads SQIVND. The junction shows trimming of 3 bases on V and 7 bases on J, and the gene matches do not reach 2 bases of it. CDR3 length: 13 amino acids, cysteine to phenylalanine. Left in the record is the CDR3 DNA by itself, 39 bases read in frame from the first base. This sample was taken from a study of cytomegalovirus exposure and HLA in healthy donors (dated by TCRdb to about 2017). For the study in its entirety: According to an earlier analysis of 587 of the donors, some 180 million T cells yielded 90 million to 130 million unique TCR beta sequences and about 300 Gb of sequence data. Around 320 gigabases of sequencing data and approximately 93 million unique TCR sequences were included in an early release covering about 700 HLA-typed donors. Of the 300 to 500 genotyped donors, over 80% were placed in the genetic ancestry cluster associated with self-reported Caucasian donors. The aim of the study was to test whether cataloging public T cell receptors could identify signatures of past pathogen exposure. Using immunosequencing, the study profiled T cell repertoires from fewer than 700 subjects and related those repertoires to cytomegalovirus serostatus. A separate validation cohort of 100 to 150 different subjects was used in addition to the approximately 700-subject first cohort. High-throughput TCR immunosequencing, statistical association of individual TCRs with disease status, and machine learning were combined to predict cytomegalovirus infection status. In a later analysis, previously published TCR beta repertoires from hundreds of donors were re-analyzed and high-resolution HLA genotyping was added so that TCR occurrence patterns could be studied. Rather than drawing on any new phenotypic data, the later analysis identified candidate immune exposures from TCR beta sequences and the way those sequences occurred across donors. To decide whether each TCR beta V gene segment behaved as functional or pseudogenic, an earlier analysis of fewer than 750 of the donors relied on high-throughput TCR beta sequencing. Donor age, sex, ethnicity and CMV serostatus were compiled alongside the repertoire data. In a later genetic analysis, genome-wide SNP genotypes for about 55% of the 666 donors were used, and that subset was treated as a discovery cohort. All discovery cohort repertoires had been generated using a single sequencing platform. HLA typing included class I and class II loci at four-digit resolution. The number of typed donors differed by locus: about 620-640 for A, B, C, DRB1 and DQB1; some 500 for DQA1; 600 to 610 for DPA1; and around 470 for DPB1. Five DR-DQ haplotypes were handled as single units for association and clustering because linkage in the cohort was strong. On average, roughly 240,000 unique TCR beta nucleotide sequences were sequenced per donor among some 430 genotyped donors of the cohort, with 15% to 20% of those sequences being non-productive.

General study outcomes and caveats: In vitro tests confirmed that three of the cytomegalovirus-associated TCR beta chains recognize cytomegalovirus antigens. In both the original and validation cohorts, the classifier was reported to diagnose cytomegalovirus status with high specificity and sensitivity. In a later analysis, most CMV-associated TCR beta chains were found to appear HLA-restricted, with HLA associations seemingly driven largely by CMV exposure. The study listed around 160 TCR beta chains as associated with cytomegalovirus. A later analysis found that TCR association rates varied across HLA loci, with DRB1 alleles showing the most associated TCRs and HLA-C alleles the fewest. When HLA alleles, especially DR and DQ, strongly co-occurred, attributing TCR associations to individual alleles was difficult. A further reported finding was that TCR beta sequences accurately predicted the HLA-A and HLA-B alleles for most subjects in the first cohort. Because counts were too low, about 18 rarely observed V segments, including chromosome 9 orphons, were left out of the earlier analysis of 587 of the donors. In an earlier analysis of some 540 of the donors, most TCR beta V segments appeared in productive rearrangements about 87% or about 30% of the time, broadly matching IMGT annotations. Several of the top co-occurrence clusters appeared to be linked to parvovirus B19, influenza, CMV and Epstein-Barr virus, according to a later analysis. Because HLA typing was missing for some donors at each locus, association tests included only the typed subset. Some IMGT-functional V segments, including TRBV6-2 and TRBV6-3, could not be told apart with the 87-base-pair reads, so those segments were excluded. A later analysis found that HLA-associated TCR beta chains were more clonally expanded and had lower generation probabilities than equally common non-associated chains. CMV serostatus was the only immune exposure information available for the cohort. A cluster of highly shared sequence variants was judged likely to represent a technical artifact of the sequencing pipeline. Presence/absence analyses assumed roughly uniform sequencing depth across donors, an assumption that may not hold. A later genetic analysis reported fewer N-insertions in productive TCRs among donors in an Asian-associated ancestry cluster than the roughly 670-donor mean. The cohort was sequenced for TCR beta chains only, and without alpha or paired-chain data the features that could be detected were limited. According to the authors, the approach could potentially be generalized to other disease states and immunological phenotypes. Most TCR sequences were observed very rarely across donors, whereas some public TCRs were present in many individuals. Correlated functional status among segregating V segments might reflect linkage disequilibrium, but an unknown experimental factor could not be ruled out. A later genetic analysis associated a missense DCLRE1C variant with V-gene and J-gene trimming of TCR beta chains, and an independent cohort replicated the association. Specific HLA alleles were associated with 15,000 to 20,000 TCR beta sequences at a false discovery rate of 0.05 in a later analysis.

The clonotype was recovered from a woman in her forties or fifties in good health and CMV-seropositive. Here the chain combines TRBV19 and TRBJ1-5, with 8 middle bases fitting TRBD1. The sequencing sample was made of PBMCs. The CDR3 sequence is CASSIRGQQPQHF. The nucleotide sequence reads TGTGCCAGTAGTATCAGGGGGCAGCAGCCCCAGCATTTT.